Listed below are T cell receptor beta chains from one sample, sequenced in a study of cytomegalovirus exposure and HLA in healthy donors. Only in-frame clones appear in the TCRdb table, and some are missing; sequencing was by immunoSEQ multiplex PCR. The repertoire holds about 160,000 clones, approximately 77% seen once, with roughly 3.7% in the top ten. Sequencing was performed on PBMCs. The receptors shown here come from a man younger than 40 in good health and CMV-seropositive. Both conserved end residues are trimmed from each CDR3. Fields, in order: V gene, J gene, CDR3 protein.

TRBV7-6	TRBJ2-7	ASSLGSGVGAYEQY
TRBV29-1	TRBJ2-1	SITTGTGRSYNEQF
TRBV5-1	TRBJ2-2	ASSLGQNTGELF
TRBV28	TRBJ2-7	ASTLGGQGTTYEQY
TRBV20-1	TRBJ1-1	SARWGQVAF
TRBV7-9	TRBJ1-6	ASSLGAGGNNSPLH
TRBV19	TRBJ2-7	ASSPSYEQY
TRBV4-3	TRBJ2-5	ASSQEAEAGTRRETQY
TRBV13	TRBJ2-3	ASSLGRGLAGGYTQY
TRBV4-3	TRBJ1-2	ASSQETGAGYT
TRBV6-6	TRBJ2-1	ASSSQNEQF
TRBV30	TRBJ2-3	AWSRDSSGTDTQY
TRBV15	TRBJ1-5	ATSSTTGMVSGQPQH
TRBV28	TRBJ1-2	ASSLSTGGRRYT
TRBV27	TRBJ2-7	ASSFQVSYEQY
TRBV7-6	TRBJ2-7	ASSQFSGDGSYEQY
TRBV5-1	TRBJ1-2	ASSIGTGEVGYT
TRBV7-9	TRBJ2-1	ASSPTRQGESF
TRBV6-6	TRBJ2-5	ASSWMGQGETQY
TRBV6-1	TRBJ2-7	ASSVNYEQY
TRBV7-2	TRBJ2-7	ASSPGTGTYEQY
TRBV25-1	TRBJ2-6	ASSESRTGGSGANVLT
TRBV5-8	TRBJ1-5	ASSFPGLNNQPQH
TRBV18	TRBJ2-6	ASSLRDSGSGANVLT
TRBV9	TRBJ1-6	ASSGNRGPYNSPLH
TRBV6-1	TRBJ2-7	ASRTIGGEQY
TRBV4-1	TRBJ2-1	ASSQEGSSGGSNEQF
TRBV7-9	TRBJ1-5	ASSPGDLSFQPQH
TRBV9	TRBJ2-7	ASSVGASGGAYEQY
TRBV5-1	TRBJ2-3	ASSSLAGGTDTQY
TRBV19	TRBJ1-6	ASSIGRGTGSPLH
TRBV30	TRBJ1-1	AWSPFGQVEAF
TRBV10-3	TRBJ1-1	AISESRHRMNTEAF
TRBV9	TRBJ1-1	ASSVNRQNTEAF
TRBV5-1	TRBJ1-6	ASSLAGTSNSPLH
TRBV5-1	TRBJ2-1	ATRPTSYNEQF
TRBV7-2	TRBJ1-2	ASSYTDRGYGYT
TRBV2	TRBJ2-7	ASSDWLAGTSYEQY
TRBV10-2	TRBJ2-7	ASSELAGLEQY
TRBV10-3	TRBJ1-6	AISERQGNSPLH
TRBV28	TRBJ1-6	ASSNLAGESPLH
TRBV10-3	TRBJ2-2	AIWTLPTGELF
TRBV7-9	TRBJ1-6	ASSFSQGNSPLH
TRBV2	TRBJ1-5	ASSGTDRVGSNQPQH
TRBV19	TRBJ1-6	ASSPEQVTLNSPLH
TRBV28	TRBJ1-1	ASSRGRVVNTEAF
TRBV7-9	TRBJ2-2	ASSLGTGFAGELF
TRBV10-2	TRBJ2-7	ASSPGTSGGAYEQY
TRBV7-9	TRBJ1-3	ASSLGPGSGNTIY
TRBV27	TRBJ1-6	ASRMGGSSSPLH
TRBV29-1	TRBJ2-2	SVTHETVLTGELF